This section outlines one T cell receptor beta chain sequence together with its context. The antigen is unknown. This record belongs to a study of cytomegalovirus exposure and HLA in healthy donors. Overall study findings and caveats: Associated with cytomegalovirus, according to the listing, were 170 or so TCR beta chains.

Libraries were prepared by immunoSEQ multiplex PCR; TCRdb keeps only in-frame clonotypes and omits some of them. The table includes around 150,000 clones, 90% to 97% detected once. V was clipped by 3 bases and J by 5 bases; unmatched bases: 6. CDR1 MNHEY and CDR2 SMNVEV come from the germline V gene (reference sequence). This CDR3 is built from 14 residues. Source material: PBMCs. This chain joins TRBV27 and TRBJ2-7; TRBD1 matches 8 bases. The origin of this receptor is a woman aged 18 to 35 in good health and CMV-seronegative. The CDR3 DNA follows: TGTGCCAGCAGTTTCGGACAGGGCCTGAACGAGCAGTACTTC. The encoded protein is CASSFGQGLNEQYF.